This T cell receptor (beta chain) was sequenced for a study of beta chain features in type 1 diabetes. Overall study context: When patients were set against healthy donors, age, gender and cell yields were similar. All samples together contributed 100 million to 120 million sorted cells for examination.

By way of CD45RO/CCR7/CD25/CD127/CD95/CD27, the CD4+ regulatory, stem cell-like memory, central memory and naive cells were sorted. The CDR3 is 16 amino acids. Trimming took 4 bases from V and 2 from J, leaving 16 bases between them. Germline-derived CDR1 and CDR2 are LGHNA and YSLEER. In its sample, this clone was seen a few times. The antigen is undetermined. Since all of the isolated RNA was reverse transcribed, expressed TCRB transcripts were what got sequenced. Data came from immunoSEQ multiplex PCR; TCRdb stores just in-frame clones and leaves some out. This table holds under 800,000 clones, about 16% found once. Study results and limitations: TCRB repertoires of naive, central memory and Treg cells appeared more similar among patients than among healthy donors.

This clonotype was obtained from a man aged 18 to 30 in good health. The material sequenced was naive CD4+ T cells from blood. The chain uses TRBV4-3 and TRBJ2-3, with D perhaps being TRBD1 or TRBD2 (6 bases each). The CDR3 DNA reads TGCGCCAGCAGCCGAGAGGGGGGCAGTCACACAGATACGCAGTATTTT. It translates to CASSREGGSHTDTQYF.